These 2 T cell receptor beta chains share one sample of origin, sequenced in a study of regulatory T cells in long-lasting Graves disease. Time point given: persistent/refractory GD, antithyroid drugs over 5 years with positive TRAb. Making the TCR library involved RNA that had been extracted from PBMCs. For TCR beta, libraries came from iRepertoire HTBI primers and Arm-PCR of CDR3 regions. TCRdb passed the multiplex PCR reads through MiXCR, listing each CDR3 protein once. The sample contains some 330,000 distinct CDR3 sequences, 23% of which appear only once. The input for sequencing was peripheral blood mononuclear cells (PBMCs), taken when the disease was refractory, from a patient treated with antithyroid drugs. Receptors originate from a woman aged 40 to 50 with Graves disease.

This clonotype was detected many times. This chain links TRBV20-1 with TRBJ1-5, with a possible D match to TRBD1 (6 bases). Germline values: CDR1 DFQATT, CDR2 SNEGSKA (reference sequence). Trimming shortened V by 7 bases and J by 0 bases, and 13 bases separated the two germline ends. CDR3 length: 14 residues. The CDR3: CSGRTDPSNQPQHF. CDR3 bases: TGCAGTGGAAGGACAGACCCTAGCAATCAGCCCCAGCATTTT.

This clonotype was seen more than once but under ten times. The rearrangement joins TRBV6-1 to TRBJ1-1; weak D call: TRBD1 (5 bases). The CDR3 covers 12 residues. Germline V gives CDR1 MNHNS, CDR2 SASEGT. V was clipped by 7 bases and J by 5 bases, with 11 bases between them. The CDR3 region is CASNWGGTEAFF. CDR3 bases: TGTGCCAGCAATTGGGGCGGGACTGAAGCTTTCTTT.